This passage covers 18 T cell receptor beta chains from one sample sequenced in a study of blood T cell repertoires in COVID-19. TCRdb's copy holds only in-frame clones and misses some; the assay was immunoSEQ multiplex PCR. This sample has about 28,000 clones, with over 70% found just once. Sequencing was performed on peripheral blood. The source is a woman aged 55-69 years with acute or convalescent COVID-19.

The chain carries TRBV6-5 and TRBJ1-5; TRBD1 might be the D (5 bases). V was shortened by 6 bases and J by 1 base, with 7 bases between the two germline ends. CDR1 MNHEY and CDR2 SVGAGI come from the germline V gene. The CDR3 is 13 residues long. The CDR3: CASSGQSNQPQHF. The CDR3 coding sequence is TGTGCCAGCAGCGGACAAAGCAATCAGCCCCAGCATTTT.

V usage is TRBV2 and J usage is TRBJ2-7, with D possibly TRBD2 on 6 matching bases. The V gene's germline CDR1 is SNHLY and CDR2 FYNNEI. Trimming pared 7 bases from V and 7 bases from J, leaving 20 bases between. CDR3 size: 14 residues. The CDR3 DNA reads TGTGCCAGCACCGCGGGGAACTTCATCATGGAGCAGTACTTC. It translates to CASTAGNFIMEQYF. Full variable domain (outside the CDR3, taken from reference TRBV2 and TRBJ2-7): EPEVTQTPSHQVTQMGQEVILRCVPISNHLYFYWYRQILGQKVEFLVSFYNNEISEKSEIFDDQFSVERPDGSNFTLKIRSTKLEDSAMYFCASTAGNFIMEQYFGPGTRLTVT.

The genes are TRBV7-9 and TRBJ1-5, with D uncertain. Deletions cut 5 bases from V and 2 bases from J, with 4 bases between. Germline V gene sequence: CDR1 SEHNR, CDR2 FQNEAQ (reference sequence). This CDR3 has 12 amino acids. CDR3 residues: CASSRGNQPQHF. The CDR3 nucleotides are TGTGCCAGCAGCAGAGGCAATCAGCCCCAGCATTTT.

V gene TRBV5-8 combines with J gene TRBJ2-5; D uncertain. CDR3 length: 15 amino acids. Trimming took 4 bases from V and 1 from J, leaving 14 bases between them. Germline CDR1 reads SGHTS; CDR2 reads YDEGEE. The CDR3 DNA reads TGTGCCAGCAGCCGAGGCGAGGATGGCCAAGAGACCCAGTACTTC. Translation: CASSRGEDGQETQYF.

The CDR3 is CASSPSLDEKLFF. DNA of the CDR3: TGTGCCAGCTCACCAAGCCTTGATGAAAAACTGTTTTTT. This chain uses TRBV18 with TRBJ1-4; D is unresolved. CDR3 length equals 13 residues. The germline V gene has CDR1 KGHSH and CDR2 LQKENI. The V and J ends lost 2 bases and 6 bases respectively, with 7 bases between them.

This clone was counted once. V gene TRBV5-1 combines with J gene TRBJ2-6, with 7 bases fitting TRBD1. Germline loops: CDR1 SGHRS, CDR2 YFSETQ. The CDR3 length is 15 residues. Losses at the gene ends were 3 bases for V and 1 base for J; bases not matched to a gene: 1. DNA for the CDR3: TGCGCCAGCAGCTCAGGGGGATCTGGGGCCAACGTCCTGACTTTC. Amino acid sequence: CASSSGGSGANVLTF.

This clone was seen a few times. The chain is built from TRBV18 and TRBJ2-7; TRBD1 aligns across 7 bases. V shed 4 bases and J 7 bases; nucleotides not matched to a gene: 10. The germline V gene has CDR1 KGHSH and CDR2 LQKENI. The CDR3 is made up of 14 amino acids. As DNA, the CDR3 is TGTGCCAGCTCACGTTTCGAGGGGGCCGGGGAGCAGTACTTC. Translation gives CASSRFEGAGEQYF.

CDR3 in amino acids: CASSYAREQYF. The CDR3 region has the DNA TGTGCCAGCAGTTACGCGCGTGAGCAGTACTTC. The rearrangement links TRBV6-5 to TRBJ2-7, with D unresolved. The CDR3 is 11 amino acids. Germline V lookup: CDR1 MNHEY, CDR2 SVGAGI. V lost 2 bases to trimming and J lost 7 bases, with 6 bases between them.

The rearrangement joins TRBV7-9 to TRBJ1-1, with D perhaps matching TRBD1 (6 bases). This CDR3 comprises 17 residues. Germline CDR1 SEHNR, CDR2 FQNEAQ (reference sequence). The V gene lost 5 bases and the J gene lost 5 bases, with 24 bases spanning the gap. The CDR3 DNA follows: TGTGCCAGCAGCCCCGCAACCAGCAGGGGATTGAGGACTGAAGCTTTCTTT. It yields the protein CASSPATSRGLRTEAFF.

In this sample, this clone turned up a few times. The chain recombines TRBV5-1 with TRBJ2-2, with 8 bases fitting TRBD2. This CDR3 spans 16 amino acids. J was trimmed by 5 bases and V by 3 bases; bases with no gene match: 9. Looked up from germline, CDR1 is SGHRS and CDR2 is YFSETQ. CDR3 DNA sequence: TGCGCCAGCAGCTCTAGGCGGGGGGTGACGACCGGGGAGCTGTTTTTT. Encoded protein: CASSSRRGVTTGELFF.

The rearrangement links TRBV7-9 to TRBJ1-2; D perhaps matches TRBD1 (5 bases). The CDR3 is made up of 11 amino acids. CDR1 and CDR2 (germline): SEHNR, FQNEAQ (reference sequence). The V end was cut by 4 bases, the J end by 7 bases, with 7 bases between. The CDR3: CASSSGGGYTF. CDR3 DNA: TGTGCCAGCAGCTCGGGGGGTGGCTACACCTTC.

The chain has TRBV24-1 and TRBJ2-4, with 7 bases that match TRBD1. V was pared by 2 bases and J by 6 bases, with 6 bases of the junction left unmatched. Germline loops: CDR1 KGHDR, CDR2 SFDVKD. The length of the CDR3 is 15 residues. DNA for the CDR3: TGTGCCACCAGTGATTCGACAGGGTCGGGAAACATTCAGTACTTC. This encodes CATSDSTGSGNIQYF.

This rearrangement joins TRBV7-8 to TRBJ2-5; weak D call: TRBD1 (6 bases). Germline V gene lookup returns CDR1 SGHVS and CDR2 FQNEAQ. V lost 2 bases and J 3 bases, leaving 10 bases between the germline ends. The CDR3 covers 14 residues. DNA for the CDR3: TGTGCCAGCAGCTTAAGGCAGGGGAAAGAGACCCAGTACTTC. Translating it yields CASSLRQGKETQYF.

The CDR3 nucleotides are TGTGCCAGCAGTGAAGCCACTAGCTATAACACCATATATTTT. Protein sequence: CASSEATSYNTIYF. V gene TRBV2 combines with J gene TRBJ1-3, with unresolved D. V was trimmed by 0 bases and J by 7 bases, leaving 10 bases between them. The CDR3 covers 14 residues. Germline V CDR1 and CDR2: SNHLY, FYNNEI.

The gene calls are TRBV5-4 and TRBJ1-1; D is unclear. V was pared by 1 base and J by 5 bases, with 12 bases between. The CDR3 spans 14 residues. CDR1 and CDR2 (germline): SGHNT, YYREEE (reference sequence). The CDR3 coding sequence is TGTGCCAGCAGCTTGAATCGCCAGAAGACTGAAGCTTTCTTT. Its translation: CASSLNRQKTEAFF.

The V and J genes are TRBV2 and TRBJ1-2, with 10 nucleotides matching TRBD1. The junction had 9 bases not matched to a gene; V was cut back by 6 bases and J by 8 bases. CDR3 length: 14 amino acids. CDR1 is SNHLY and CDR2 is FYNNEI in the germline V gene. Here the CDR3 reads CASRAGQGVGGYTF. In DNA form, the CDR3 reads TGTGCCAGCAGGGCCGGACAGGGGGTGGGAGGCTACACCTTC.

The chain's CDR3 is CSVKIPGQPRGYGYTF. In DNA form, the CDR3 reads TGCAGCGTTAAGATCCCCGGACAGCCCAGGGGCTATGGCTACACCTTC. V and J are TRBV29-1 and TRBJ1-2; D might be TRBD1 (6 bases). V was pared by 5 bases and J by 4 bases, with 23 bases between. The CDR3 is made up of 16 amino acids. Germline CDR1 and CDR2: SQVTM and ANQGSEA.

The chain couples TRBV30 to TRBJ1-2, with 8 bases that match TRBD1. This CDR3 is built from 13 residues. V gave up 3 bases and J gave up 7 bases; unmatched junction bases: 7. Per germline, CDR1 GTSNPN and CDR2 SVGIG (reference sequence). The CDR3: CAWSRTGYSGYTF. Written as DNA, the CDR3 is TGTGCCTGGAGCCGGACAGGGTATAGTGGCTACACCTTC.